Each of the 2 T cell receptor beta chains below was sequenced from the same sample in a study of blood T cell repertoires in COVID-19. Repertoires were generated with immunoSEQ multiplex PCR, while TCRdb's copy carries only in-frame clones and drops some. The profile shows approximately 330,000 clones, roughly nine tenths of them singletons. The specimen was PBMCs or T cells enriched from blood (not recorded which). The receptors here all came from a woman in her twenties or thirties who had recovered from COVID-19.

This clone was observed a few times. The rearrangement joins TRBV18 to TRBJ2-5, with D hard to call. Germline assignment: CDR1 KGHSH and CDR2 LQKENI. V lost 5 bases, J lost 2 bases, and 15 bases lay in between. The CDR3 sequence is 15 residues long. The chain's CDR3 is CASSSRSGRQETQYF. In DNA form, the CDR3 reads TGTGCCAGCTCAAGTAGGTCGGGTCGTCAAGAGACCCAGTACTTC.

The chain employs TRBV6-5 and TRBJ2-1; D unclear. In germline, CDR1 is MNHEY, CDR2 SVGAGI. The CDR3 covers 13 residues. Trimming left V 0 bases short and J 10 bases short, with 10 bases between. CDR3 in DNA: TGTGCCAGCAGTTACTCGCGCCAAACCGAGCAGTTCTTC. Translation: CASSYSRQTEQFF.